The 27 T cell receptor beta chains presented below share a single source sample, sequenced in a study of CD8+ T cells in alopecia areata. The sequencing template was cDNA reverse transcribed from extracted RNA. Libraries were prepared by immunoSEQ multiplex PCR; TCRdb keeps only in-frame clonotypes and omits some of them. The table has roughly 250,000 clones, roughly two thirds seen once. The sample here was CD4+ T cells sorted from blood, taken at week 0. The origin of the receptors is a human donor with alopecia areata.

The chain couples TRBV30 to TRBJ1-6, with 8 bases identical to TRBD1. V shed 0 bases and J 8 bases; nucleotides not matched to a gene: 9. CDR3 length: 16 amino acids. CDR1 and CDR2 (germline): GTSNPN, SVGIG (reference sequence). CDR3 bases: TGTGCCTGGAGTGTACGGAGGACAGGGAGGGATTCACCCCTCCACTTT. Protein product: CAWSVRRTGRDSPLHF.

The chain joins TRBV30 to TRBJ2-5; TRBD2 matches 11 bases. CDR3 length equals 18 residues. The J segment lost 0 bases and the V segment lost 0 bases, leaving 9 bases of the junction unmatched. Germline V CDR1 and CDR2: GTSNPN, SVGIG (reference sequence). The CDR3 loop reads CAWSVPSGGIFYQETQYF. Here the CDR3 DNA reads TGTGCCTGGAGTGTACCTAGCGGGGGGATCTTTTACCAAGAGACCCAGTACTTC.

About this clone itself: The sample has other DNA sequences that encode this CDR3 too. The chain uses TRBV15 and TRBJ2-7; possibly TRBD1 for D (5 bases). Trimming cost V 0 bases and J 4 bases, with 7 bases left between them. Germline-derived CDR1 and CDR2 are LNHNV and YYDKDF (reference sequence). The CDR3 has 13 residues. The CDR3 DNA reads TGTGCCACCAGCAGAGACCAGGGTTACGAGCAGTACTTC. Translation: CATSRDQGYEQYF.

Only a few counts were recorded for this clone. The V call is TRBV29-1, the J call TRBJ1-3, with D unclear. CDR3 length equals 16 residues. Germline CDR1 and CDR2: SQVTM and ANQGSEA. V lost 6 bases to trimming and J lost 4 bases, with 22 bases between them. The CDR3: CSVMDQVSTKGNTIYF. The CDR3 nucleotides are TGCAGCGTCATGGATCAGGTTTCGACCAAAGGAAACACCATATATTTT.

The chain has TRBV2 and TRBJ2-2; D is uncertain. CDR3 length: 13 residues. Germline values: CDR1 SNHLY, CDR2 FYNNEI. The CDR3 DNA reads TGTGCAGGAAGAACAACGAACACCGGGGAGCTGTTTTTT. The encoded protein is CAGRTTNTGELFF.

CDR3 coding DNA: TGTGCCTGGAGTGAGTTTGTAGGTTCACCCCTCCACTTT. Residues: CAWSEFVGSPLHF. This sequence joins TRBV30 and TRBJ1-6; the D is unclear. CDR1 GTSNPN and CDR2 SVGIG come from the germline V gene (reference sequence). Trimming shortened V by 1 base and J by 9 bases, and 10 bases separated the two germline ends. This CDR3 is built from 13 residues.

Only one count was recorded for this clone. V and J are TRBV27 and TRBJ1-3; D call uncertain. The CDR3 has 13 residues. The germline V and J ends were trimmed by 5 bases and 8 bases, with 13 bases remaining between them. Germline V lookup: CDR1 MNHEY, CDR2 SMNVEV (reference sequence). The DNA of the CDR3 is TGTGCCAGCAGTCGACTGACCGGAGACACCATATATTTT. Translating it yields CASSRLTGDTIYF.

This clone appeared a few times. This chain links TRBV19 with TRBJ1-2; 7 bases align to TRBD1. Per germline, CDR1 LNHDA and CDR2 SQIVND (reference sequence). Trimming took 4 bases from V and 4 from J; bases not matched to a gene: 6. The CDR3 is 14 amino acids. The CDR3 nucleotides read TGTGCCAGTAGTAGCCGGGACAGCGTCTATGGCTACACCTTC. Protein: CASSSRDSVYGYTF.

V is TRBV29-1 and J is TRBJ1-1; 9 bases align to TRBD1. The trim removed 4 bases at V and 4 bases at J, leaving 10 bases unmatched. The CDR3 sequence is 15 residues long. Germline V gives CDR1 SQVTM, CDR2 ANQGSEA. CDR3 region: CSVGGAGQGVTEAFF. CDR3 DNA: TGCAGCGTTGGCGGGGCGGGACAGGGAGTCACTGAAGCTTTCTTT.

This chain joins TRBV29-1 and TRBJ1-5; D not certain. V was clipped by 6 bases and J by 2 bases, with 8 bases between them. Germline V gene data show CDR1 as SQVTM and CDR2 as ANQGSEA. The CDR3 spans 12 residues. CDR3 DNA sequence: TGCAGCGTGGCGGGCCGCAATCAGCCCCAGCATTTT. It yields the protein CSVAGRNQPQHF.

The chain couples TRBV30 to TRBJ1-4, with D perhaps matching TRBD1 (5 bases). The CDR3 runs to 14 residues. Germline CDR1 is GTSNPN and CDR2 is SVGIG (reference sequence). Trimming pared 2 bases from V and 4 bases from J, leaving 11 bases between. The CDR3 spells CAWSYRQFNEKLFF. In DNA form, the CDR3 reads TGTGCCTGGAGTTATCGACAGTTTAATGAAAAACTGTTTTTT.

This chain uses TRBV6-5 with TRBJ2-7; D remains ambiguous. V was clipped by 2 bases and J by 0 bases, with 14 bases between them. Germline V lookup: CDR1 MNHEY, CDR2 SVGAGI. The length of the CDR3 is 16 residues. CDR3 protein: CASSYLQVGSSYEQYF. CDR3 DNA sequence: TGTGCCAGCAGTTACCTCCAGGTGGGGTCCTCCTACGAGCAGTACTTC.

The CDR3 loop is CSGSTTDTQYF. CDR3 coding DNA: TGCAGCGGATCGACCACAGATACGCAGTATTTT. The V gene is TRBV29-1, the J gene TRBJ2-3, with no clear D. V was cut by 7 bases and J by 2 bases, with 7 bases left in between. CDR1 SQVTM and CDR2 ANQGSEA come from the germline V gene. This CDR3 spans 11 amino acids.

A remark on this clone: This may arise from a read error, as a much more abundant clone is one base away. The rearrangement links TRBV4-3 to TRBJ1-6; weak D call: TRBD1 (5 bases). The CDR3 length is 14 residues. Trimming took off 4 bases at V and 2 bases at J, with 6 bases between the two ends. CDR1 LGHNA and CDR2 YSLEER come from the germline V gene. CDR3 bases: TGCGCCAGCAGCCGGGACGCCTATAATTCACCCCTCCACTTT. Translating gives CASSRDAYNSPLHF.

This chain joins TRBV7-8 and TRBJ2-1; tentative D call: TRBD2 (5 bases). The V gene lost 8 bases and the J gene lost 5 bases, with 13 bases spanning the gap. Germline V gene data show CDR1 as SGHVS and CDR2 as FQNEAQ. The CDR3 has 13 residues. CDR3 sequence reads: CASRGRVNNEQFF. The CDR3 nucleotides read TGTGCCAGCCGTGGGAGAGTTAACAATGAGCAGTTCTTC.

This clone was recorded only once. V usage is TRBV9 and J usage is TRBJ2-5, with no clear D. V shed 0 bases and J shed 5 bases, with 14 bases lying between them. The CDR3 extends over 15 amino acids. Per the germline V gene, CDR1 is SGDLS and CDR2 is YYNGEE. The chain's CDR3 is CASSVANGVVETQYF. The CDR3 DNA is TGTGCCAGCAGCGTAGCGAATGGGGTGGTGGAGACCCAGTACTTC.

The chain joins TRBV6-5 to TRBJ1-6; maybe TRBD1 (5 bases). Germline V gene data show CDR1 as MNHEY and CDR2 as SVGAGI. The CDR3 has 14 residues. Between the trimmed V and J ends, which lost 4 bases and 6 bases, there was a span of 10 bases. This chain's CDR3 is CASSSTVSNSPLHF. CDR3 sequence (DNA): TGTGCCAGCAGTTCGACAGTCAGTAATTCACCCCTCCACTTT.

The chain combines TRBV7-3 with TRBJ2-1; 10 bases align to TRBD2. Germline CDR1 SGHTA, CDR2 FQGTGA. With V trimmed by 6 bases and J by 8 bases, 7 bases remained unmatched. The CDR3 length is 14 residues. The CDR3 loop is CASRPGTSADEQFF. The DNA for the CDR3 is TGTGCCAGCAGGCCCGGGACTAGCGCCGATGAGCAGTTCTTC. Full variable domain (missing parts from reference TRBV7-3 and TRBJ2-1): GAGVSQTPSNKVTEKGKYVELRCDPISGHTALYWYRQSLGQGPEFLIYFQGTGAADDSGLPNDRFFAVRPEGSVSTLKIQRTERGDSAVYLCASRPGTSADEQFFGPGTRLTVL.

Concerning this clone itself: Other nucleotide sequences from this sample produce the same CDR3. The rearrangement links TRBV27 to TRBJ1-5, with no clear D. The CDR3 spans 12 residues. Germline V lookup: CDR1 MNHEY, CDR2 SMNVEV (reference sequence). Trimming removed 2 bases from V and 6 bases from J, with 5 bases in between. The CDR3 DNA is TGTGCCAGCAGTTTACTTGGTCAGCCCCAGCATTTT. Its protein product is CASSLLGQPQHF.

The chain couples TRBV7-3 to TRBJ2-3; D is unresolved. Trimming stripped 6 bases from V and 4 bases from J, with 11 bases between. Germline CDR1 is SGHTA and CDR2 is FQGTGA. The CDR3 spans 13 residues. The CDR3 protein is CASSPPVSDTQYF. The CDR3 DNA sequence: TGTGCCAGCAGTCCCCCGGTATCAGATACGCAGTATTTT.

As concerns this clone: The sample contains more than one DNA sequence encoding this CDR3. The rearrangement joins TRBV29-1 to TRBJ2-7; no firm D call. The CDR3 runs to 11 residues. V was pared by 5 bases and J by 3 bases, with 8 bases between. Germline CDR1 reads SQVTM; CDR2 reads ANQGSEA. This CDR3 is CSVSTGYEQYF. The CDR3 nucleotides read TGCAGCGTTTCGACTGGCTACGAGCAGTACTTC.

This clone is judged medium-sized. This chain links TRBV5-6 with TRBJ1-2; no clear D gene. The CDR3 length is 12 residues. Trimming left V 0 bases short and J 8 bases short, with 8 bases between. The germline CDR1 and CDR2 sequences are SGHDT and YYEEEE. The CDR3 protein is CASSLARRGYTF. CDR3 nucleotides: TGTGCCAGCAGCTTGGCGCGACGGGGCTACACCTTC.

The CDR3 reads CASSQSRETQYF. CDR3 sequence (DNA): TGTGCCAGCAGCCAATCCCGAGAGACCCAGTACTTC. The genes are TRBV7-2 and TRBJ2-5; unclear D gene. The CDR3 totals 12 residues. Germline V gene sequence: CDR1 SGHTA, CDR2 FQGNSA. Trimming pared 5 bases from V and 4 bases from J, leaving 8 bases between.

This clone was recorded a few times. The chain's CDR3 is CSVVRGDYGYTF. Here the CDR3 DNA reads TGCAGCGTTGTGCGGGGGGACTATGGCTACACCTTC. J is TRBJ1-2 and V is TRBV29-1, with D tentatively TRBD1 (5 bases). The germline gives CDR1 SQVTM, CDR2 ANQGSEA. The length of the CDR3 is 12 residues. Trimming stripped 4 bases from V and 3 bases from J, with 9 bases between. The complete variable domain, with remaining parts taken from reference TRBV29-1 and TRBJ1-2, reads SAVISQKPSRDICQRGTSLTIQCQVDSQVTMMFWYRQQPGQSLTLIATANQGSEATYESGFVIDKFPISRPNLTFSTLTVSNMSPEDSSIYLCSVVRGDYGYTFGSGTRLTVV.

This clone was seen a single time. The chain couples TRBV7-9 to TRBJ2-7; TRBD1 aligns across 8 bases. V lost 6 bases and J lost 3; bases outside the gene matches: 7. CDR1 and CDR2 (germline): SEHNR, FQNEAQ (reference sequence). The CDR3 sequence is 14 residues long. The CDR3 loop reads CASSLPGQVYEQYF. CDR3 sequence (DNA): TGTGCCAGCAGTCTCCCGGGACAGGTCTACGAGCAGTACTTC.

This rearrangement joins TRBV6-6 to TRBJ1-6; D is ambiguous. This CDR3 comprises 12 residues. Trimming pared 6 bases from V and 10 bases from J, leaving 10 bases between. Germline CDR1 MNHNY, CDR2 SVGAGI (reference sequence). The CDR3 sequence: CASRLGRSPLHF. CDR3 nucleotide sequence: TGTGCCAGCAGATTAGGGAGATCACCCCTCCACTTT.

The chain employs TRBV7-9 and TRBJ2-5, with 9 bases that match TRBD1. CDR3 size: 13 residues. The V and J ends lost 7 bases and 6 bases, in that order; junction bases with no gene match: 6. CDR1 SEHNR and CDR2 FQNEAQ come from the germline V gene (reference sequence). The CDR3 loop reads CASIQTGGKTQYF. As DNA, the CDR3 is TGTGCCAGCATCCAGACAGGGGGGAAGACCCAGTACTTC.